Below are 8 T cell receptor beta chains sequenced from a single sample in a study of graft-versus-host responses after intestinal transplantation. Sequenced by immunoSEQ multiplex PCR; TCRdb stores in-frame clones only, minus some. The sample consists of around 30,000 clones, roughly 83% of them appearing once. The material sequenced was PBMCs, taken approximately 28 days after intestinal transplant. These receptors were taken from a human patient who received an intestinal transplant, so some T cells may come from the graft donor.

This chain uses TRBV5-1 with TRBJ2-2, with unresolved D. Germline CDR1 and CDR2: SGHRS and YFSETQ. The CDR3 sequence is 14 residues long. V was shortened by 2 bases and J by 0 bases, with 5 bases between the two germline ends. The DNA of the CDR3 is TGCGCCAGCAGCTTAACCGCGAACACCGGGGAGCTGTTTTTT. Its translation: CASSLTANTGELFF.

V is TRBV10-2 and J is TRBJ2-5; D unresolved. The DNA end favors TRBJ2-7, so the J call may be wrong. CDR1 is WSHSY and CDR2 is SAAADI in the germline V gene. There are 11 residues in the CDR3. The CDR3 here is CASSVSYEQYF. The CDR3 DNA sequence: TGCGCCAGCAGTGTTTCCTACGAGCAGTACTTC.

The V gene is TRBV5-1, the J gene TRBJ2-5; D is tentatively TRBD1 or TRBD2 (6 bases each). CDR1 and CDR2 from the germline V gene are SGHRS and YFSETQ. V lost 0 bases and J 3 bases, leaving 12 bases between the germline ends. This CDR3 region has 15 residues. CDR3 residues: CASSLDGGGEETQYF. The CDR3 coding sequence is TGCGCCAGCAGCTTGGATGGGGGCGGGGAAGAGACCCAGTACTTC.

CDR3 loop: CASSELAGGFSTDTQYF. As DNA, the CDR3 is TGTGCCAGCAGTGAGCTAGCGGGGGGGTTTAGCACAGATACGCAGTATTTT. This rearrangement joins TRBV6-1 to TRBJ2-3, with 12 bases identical to TRBD2. With 3 bases clipped from V and 0 bases from J, the junction kept 4 bases outside the gene matches. Germline CDR1 is MNHNS and CDR2 is SASEGT. CDR3 size: 17 residues.

The chain couples TRBV29-1 to TRBJ2-6; D gene ambiguous. Deletions cut 4 bases from V and 4 bases from J, with 2 bases between. The CDR3 covers 11 residues. Germline-derived CDR1 and CDR2 are SQVTM and ANQGSEA. The CDR3 reads CSVGGANVLTF. The CDR3 coding sequence is TGCAGCGTTGGAGGGGCCAACGTCCTGACTTTC.

This chain connects TRBV14 to TRBJ2-3; 15 positions match TRBD2. Per the germline V gene, CDR1 is SGHDN and CDR2 is FVKESK. CDR3 length equals 23 residues. The ends lost 1 base at V and 7 bases at J; junction bases unmatched: 24. The CDR3 reads CASSQVRGNPGLAGGLTPYTQYF. Written as DNA, the CDR3 is TGTGCCAGCAGCCAAGTGCGGGGGAACCCGGGACTAGCGGGGGGCCTTACCCCATATACGCAGTATTTT.

The chain joins TRBV5-1 to TRBJ2-7, with D hard to call. The V end lost 4 bases, the J end lost 5 bases, and 10 bases lay between the germline ends. The CDR3 covers 12 residues. The V gene's germline CDR1 is SGHRS and CDR2 YFSETQ. Here the CDR3 reads CASSTSQDEQYF. The CDR3 region has the DNA TGCGCCAGCAGCACCAGCCAGGACGAGCAGTACTTC.

This clone was observed a handful of times. The CDR3 region is CAISESGDTEAFF. CDR3 nucleotide sequence: TGTGCCATCAGTGAATCCGGGGACACTGAAGCTTTCTTT. V is TRBV10-3 and J is TRBJ1-1, with D unclear. The V and J ends lost 3 bases and 3 bases respectively, with 8 bases between them. CDR3 length equals 13 residues. Germline V gives CDR1 ENHRY, CDR2 SYGVKD.